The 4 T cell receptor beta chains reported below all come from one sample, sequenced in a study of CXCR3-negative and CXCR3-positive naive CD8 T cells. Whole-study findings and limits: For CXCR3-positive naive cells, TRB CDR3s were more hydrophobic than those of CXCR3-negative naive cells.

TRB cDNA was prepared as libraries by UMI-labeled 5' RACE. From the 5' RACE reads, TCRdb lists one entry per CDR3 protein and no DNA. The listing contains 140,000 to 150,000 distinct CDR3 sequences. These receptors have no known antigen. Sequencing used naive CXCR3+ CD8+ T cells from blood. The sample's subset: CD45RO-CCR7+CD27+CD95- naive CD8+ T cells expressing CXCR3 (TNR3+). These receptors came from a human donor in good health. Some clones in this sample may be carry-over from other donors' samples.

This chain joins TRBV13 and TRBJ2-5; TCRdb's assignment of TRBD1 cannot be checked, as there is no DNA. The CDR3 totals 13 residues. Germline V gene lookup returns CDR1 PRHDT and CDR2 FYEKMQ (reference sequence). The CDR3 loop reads CASSLGRGETQYF.

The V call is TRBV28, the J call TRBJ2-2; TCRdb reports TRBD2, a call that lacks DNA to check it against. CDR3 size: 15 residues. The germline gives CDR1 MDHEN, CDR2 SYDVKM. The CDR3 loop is CASSLLAGNTGELFF.

The CDR3 protein is CASGLARVADTQYF. The chain is built from TRBV6-5 and TRBJ2-3. The CDR3 is 14 residues long. Germline V gene sequence: CDR1 MNHEY, CDR2 SVGAGI.

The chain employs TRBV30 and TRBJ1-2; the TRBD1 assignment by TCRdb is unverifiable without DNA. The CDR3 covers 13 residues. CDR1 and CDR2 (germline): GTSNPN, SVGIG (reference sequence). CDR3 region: CAWSVHGADGYTF.